These 32 T cell receptor beta chains were all obtained from the same sample, sequenced in a study of early T cells in non-severe SARS-CoV-2 infection. A single record per CDR3 protein comes from TCRdb applying MiXCR to the 5' RACE reads. The sample holds 30,000 to 45,000 distinct CDR3 sequences; 5.3% are singletons and the top ten take 30%. Sequenced material: whole blood. The source of these receptors is an adult who was a healthcare worker with PCR-confirmed SARS-CoV-2 infection or an uninfected control (not recorded which).

This clonotype came up many times. The chain links TRBV7-2 to TRBJ2-5; D may correspond to TRBD1 or TRBD2 (6 bases each). V was clipped by 4 bases and J by 9 bases, with 15 bases between them. The CDR3 is 13 residues long. The V gene's germline CDR1 is SGHTA and CDR2 FQGNSA. CDR3 sequence (DNA): TGTGCCAGCAGCTGGAGGGGGGACGGGGCCCAGTACTTC. This sequence encodes CASSWRGDGAQYF.

This clonotype occurred many times. The J gene is TRBJ2-7, the V gene TRBV7-9, with TRBD1 matching over 10 bases. This CDR3 has 15 amino acids. Losses at the gene ends were 4 bases for V and 3 bases for J; bases not matched to a gene: 6. Germline lookup yields CDR1 SEHNR and CDR2 FQNEAQ (reference sequence). The CDR3 sequence is CASSWPGQGIYEQYF. DNA for the CDR3: TGTGCCAGCAGCTGGCCGGGACAGGGGATCTACGAGCAGTACTTC.

In its sample, this clonotype was seen many times. The chain combines TRBV6-5 with TRBJ2-5, with D hard to call. Per germline, CDR1 MNHEY and CDR2 SVGAGI. V shed 0 bases and J shed 4 bases, with 9 bases lying between them. The CDR3 is 14 amino acids. This CDR3 reads CASSYSGLGETQYF. The DNA for the CDR3 is TGTGCCAGCAGTTACTCAGGGCTGGGAGAGACCCAGTACTTC.

This rearrangement joins TRBV4-3 to TRBJ2-4; TRBD1 aligns across 7 bases. The CDR3 consists of 16 residues. Per germline, CDR1 LGHNA and CDR2 YSLEER. V lost 0 bases to trimming and J lost 7 bases; unmatched junction nucleotides: 9. In DNA, the CDR3 is TGCGCCAGCAGCCAAGATGGGAACAGGGGTGGCAACATTCAGTACTTC. The encoded protein is CASSQDGNRGGNIQYF.

This clonotype was counted between two and nine times. This sequence joins TRBV20-1 and TRBJ2-1; 9 bases agree with TRBD2. The CDR3 is made up of 17 amino acids. Trimming removed 5 bases from V and 5 bases from J; junction bases left unmatched: 16. CDR1 and CDR2 (germline): DFQATT, SNEGSKA (reference sequence). The CDR3 is CSAPRRGGRALDNEQFF. For the CDR3, the DNA is TGCAGTGCTCCCCGGCGGGGCGGGAGGGCCCTCGACAATGAGCAGTTCTTC.

This clonotype was observed a handful of times. The J gene is TRBJ2-3, the V gene TRBV24-1; D unclear. In germline, CDR1 is KGHDR, CDR2 SFDVKD. The CDR3 is made up of 13 amino acids. Trimming removed 5 bases from V and 5 bases from J, with 10 bases in between. The CDR3 loop is CATSGSLGDTQYF. DNA of the CDR3: TGTGCCACCAGTGGTTCCCTCGGAGATACGCAGTATTTT.

This clonotype was detected many times. This chain joins TRBV6-1 and TRBJ1-1; D is possibly TRBD1 (6 bases). CDR1 is MNHNS and CDR2 is SASEGT in the germline V gene. The CDR3 spans 16 residues. V was trimmed by 5 bases and J by 5 bases, leaving 21 bases between them. CDR3 bases: TGTGCCAGCAGTTTAGGACTACAGGGAAAGCGGACTGAAGCTTTCTTT. Translating it yields CASSLGLQGKRTEAFF.

In this sample, this clonotype turned up many times. The CDR3 loop reads CASSYNGLENEQFF. In nucleotides, the CDR3 is TGTGCCAGCAGTTACAACGGACTAGAGAATGAGCAGTTCTTC. The chain recombines TRBV6-5 with TRBJ2-1, with 7 nucleotides matching TRBD2. This CDR3 contains 14 residues. Germline V gene sequence: CDR1 MNHEY, CDR2 SVGAGI. V lost 2 bases, J lost 7 bases, and 5 bases stayed unmatched.

The CDR3 DNA reads as TGTGCCAGCAGCTTGCCCGGGACACCAAATGAAGCTTTCTTT. As protein: CASSLPGTPNEAFF. J is TRBJ1-1 and V is TRBV5-6, with a tentative D call TRBD1 (6 bases). CDR1 is SGHDT, CDR2 YYEEEE, per germline. This CDR3 has 14 residues. Trimming cost V 1 base and J 7 bases, with 14 bases left between them.

In its sample, this clonotype was seen many times. V is TRBV29-1 and J is TRBJ1-1, with 10 nucleotides matching TRBD1. Germline V lookup: CDR1 SQVTM, CDR2 ANQGSEA. The V and J ends lost 6 bases and 0 bases, in that order; junction bases with no gene match: 10. The CDR3 extends over 16 amino acids. CDR3 DNA: TGCAGCGTCTCTCGACAGGGGGCTCCCATGAACACTGAAGCTTTCTTT. This gives the protein CSVSRQGAPMNTEAFF.

This clonotype was observed many times. This sequence joins TRBV15 and TRBJ2-7, with 7 bases lining up with TRBD1. Unmatched junction bases numbered 2, after V lost 4 bases and J lost 5 bases. CDR1 is LNHNV, CDR2 YYDKDF, per germline (reference sequence). The CDR3 totals 12 residues. The CDR3 DNA reads TGTGCCACCAGCAACAGGGGCCACGAGCAGTACTTC. Translated, it gives CATSNRGHEQYF.

This sequence joins TRBV20-1 and TRBJ2-7; TRBD1 is a possible D gene (5 bases). Trimming took 3 bases from V and 5 from J, leaving 8 bases between them. CDR3 length equals 11 residues. Germline CDR1 DFQATT, CDR2 SNEGSKA (reference sequence). The CDR3 DNA follows: TGCAGTGCTAGTCGGACACACGAGCAGTACTTC. Translating it yields CSASRTHEQYF.

A few counts support this clonotype. CDR3 DNA sequence: TGTGCCAGCAGTTTTCAGGGGGGGAAGACCCAGTACTTC. Its translation: CASSFQGGKTQYF. The chain joins TRBV28 to TRBJ2-5; D tentatively fits TRBD1 or TRBD2 (7 bases each). With 3 bases removed from V and 6 bases from J, the gap between germline ends came to 11 bases. Germline V gene sequence: CDR1 MDHEN, CDR2 SYDVKM. The CDR3 totals 13 residues.

This clonotype was counted many times. The genes are TRBV19 and TRBJ2-5, with D perhaps TRBD2 (6 bases). V lost 5 bases and J lost 6, with 19 bases in between. The length of the CDR3 is 15 residues. CDR1 and CDR2 from the germline V gene are LNHDA and SQIVND (reference sequence). The CDR3 DNA reads as TGTGCCAGTAGTCCCGGGGTCCTCCGCGGGAAGACCCAGTACTTC. Translation gives CASSPGVLRGKTQYF.

This clonotype occurred a few times. The genes are TRBV28 and TRBJ2-7; 7 bases align to TRBD1. V dropped 9 bases and J dropped 0; count of bases not matched to a gene: 8. This CDR3 spans 14 amino acids. Germline V gives CDR1 MDHEN, CDR2 SYDVKM. CDR3 nucleotides: TGTGCCAGGAACGATAGGGGGCTCTCCTACGAGCAGTACTTC. Its translation: CARNDRGLSYEQYF.

This clonotype came up many times. V gene TRBV20-1 combines with J gene TRBJ2-5; 9 bases match TRBD2. Germline CDR1 is DFQATT and CDR2 is SNEGSKA (reference sequence). The length of the CDR3 is 16 residues. The junction had 8 bases not matched to a gene; V was cut back by 0 bases and J by 3 bases. In DNA, the CDR3 is TGCAGTGCTAGAGATTCGCGGGGGGGACCAAAAGAGACCCAGTACTTC. Translated: CSARDSRGGPKETQYF.

The J gene is TRBJ2-3, the V gene TRBV12-3 or TRBV12-4; unclear D gene. The CDR3 has 13 amino acids. V was trimmed by 2 bases and J by 3 bases, leaving 6 bases between them. Written as DNA, the CDR3 is TGTGCCAGCAGTTTAAGAGAGACAGATACGCAGTATTTT. It codes for CASSLRETDTQYF.

This clonotype was picked up a small number of times. The chain combines TRBV5-1 with TRBJ2-6; D unresolved. V lost 7 bases to trimming and J lost 4 bases, with 9 bases between them. This CDR3 region has 13 residues. Germline CDR1 and CDR2: SGHRS and YFSETQ. The CDR3 loop reads CASGVPGANVLTF. DNA for the CDR3: TGCGCCAGCGGGGTGCCCGGGGCCAACGTCCTGACTTTC. The variable domain in full, with the rest retrieved from reference TRBV5-1 and TRBJ2-6, is KAGVTQTPRYLIKTRGQQVTLSCSPISGHRSVSWYQQTPGQGLQFLFEYFSETQRNKGNFPGRFSGRQFSNSRSEMNVSTLELGDSALYLCASGVPGANVLTFGAGSRLTVL.

The gene calls are TRBV6-6 and TRBJ2-7; maybe TRBD2 (5 bases). Trimming left V 5 bases short and J 5 bases short, with 16 bases between. Germline CDR1 reads MNHNY; CDR2 reads SVGAGI (reference sequence). This CDR3 spans 14 amino acids. The CDR3 region is CASSPSWRKNEQYF. Here the CDR3 DNA reads TGTGCCAGCAGTCCGAGTTGGAGGAAAAACGAGCAGTACTTC.

For the CDR3, the DNA is TGTGCCAGCAGTGCAGGAGCTTTCTACGAGCAGTACTTC. Encoded protein: CASSAGAFYEQYF. This sequence joins TRBV12-3 or TRBV12-4 and TRBJ2-7, with no clear D. CDR3 length: 13 residues. Trimming left V 5 bases short and J 3 bases short, with 11 bases between.

This clonotype was seen at least ten times. This rearrangement joins TRBV6-5 to TRBJ1-5, with D tentatively TRBD1 (5 bases). The CDR3 covers 14 residues. Trimming removed 0 bases from V and 6 bases from J, with 9 bases in between. Germline CDR1 MNHEY, CDR2 SVGAGI. Here the CDR3 DNA reads TGTGCCAGCAGTTACTCCCGGGGGGTTCAGCCCCAGCATTTT. It yields the protein CASSYSRGVQPQHF.

V and J are TRBV27 and TRBJ1-1, with 9 positions matching TRBD1. The J segment lost 4 bases and the V segment lost 10 bases, leaving 7 bases of the junction unmatched. This CDR3 is built from 13 residues. CDR1 MNHEY and CDR2 SMNVEV come from the germline V gene (reference sequence). For the CDR3, the DNA is TGTGCCACGTGGGGACAGGGAGGCACTGAAGCTTTCTTT. It codes for CATWGQGGTEAFF.

This clonotype was observed a few times. V gene TRBV12-3 or TRBV12-4 combines with J gene TRBJ1-1, with 7 nucleotides matching TRBD1. There are 14 residues in the CDR3. J gave up 1 base and V 6 bases, and 5 bases lay outside the gene matches. The CDR3 sequence is CASSPTGENTEAFF. Written as DNA, the CDR3 is TGTGCCAGCAGCCCAACAGGGGAGAACACTGAAGCTTTCTTT.

This clonotype occurred many times. V is TRBV20-1 and J is TRBJ2-7; TRBD2 matches 9 bases. V shed 4 bases, J shed 3 bases, and the junction held 4 bases outside the gene matches. The V gene's germline CDR1 is DFQATT and CDR2 SNEGSKA (reference sequence). The CDR3 runs to 13 residues. CDR3 amino acids: CSATIAGVYEQYF. As DNA, the CDR3 is TGCAGTGCTACCATAGCGGGAGTCTACGAGCAGTACTTC.

The V and J genes are TRBV4-3 and TRBJ1-1; D gene uncertain. Trimming stripped 0 bases from V and 6 bases from J, with 11 bases between. The CDR3 contains 14 residues. Germline V gene sequence: CDR1 LGHNA, CDR2 YSLEER. The CDR3 bases are TGCGCCAGCAGCCAAGAGCGCAGCCGACCTGAAGCTTTCTTT. Translating it yields CASSQERSRPEAFF.

This clonotype was detected ten times or more. The rearrangement uses TRBV19 and TRBJ1-2; D is uncertain. Germline V gives CDR1 LNHDA, CDR2 SQIVND (reference sequence). This CDR3 contains 14 residues. The V end lost 10 bases, the J end lost 6 bases, and 21 bases lay between the germline ends. The CDR3 region has the DNA TGTGCCACCACCCAGATGGAGGGAGACGATGGCTACACCTTC. This translates into CATTQMEGDDGYTF.

This clonotype was found many times. The V call is TRBV12-3 or TRBV12-4, the J call TRBJ1-3, with D unresolved. The CDR3 totals 15 residues. V gave up 7 bases and J gave up 0 bases, with 13 bases separating them. The CDR3 region is CASITTPNSGNTIYF. The CDR3 DNA sequence: TGTGCCAGCATTACGACCCCAAACTCTGGAAACACCATATATTTT.

The table lists this clonotype with many counts. The CDR3 nucleotides are TGTGCCAGCAGTTACCCCGGACAGGGGCCCTACAATGAGCAGTTCTTC. As protein: CASSYPGQGPYNEQFF. This chain links TRBV6-5 with TRBJ2-1, with 9 bases matching TRBD1. The trim removed 2 bases at V and 2 bases at J, leaving 4 bases unmatched. The CDR3 runs to 16 residues. Germline CDR1 MNHEY, CDR2 SVGAGI.

The rearrangement joins TRBV20-1 to TRBJ2-5; D possibly corresponds to TRBD2 (6 bases). This CDR3 is built from 13 residues. Germline loops: CDR1 DFQATT, CDR2 SNEGSKA (reference sequence). V was shortened by 5 bases and J by 3 bases, with 13 bases between the two germline ends. This chain's CDR3 is CSAGRTSEETQYF. The CDR3 nucleotides read TGCAGTGCTGGGAGGACGTCCGAAGAGACCCAGTACTTC.

This clonotype was seen a handful of times. This rearrangement joins TRBV15 to TRBJ2-3; 8 nucleotides line up with TRBD2. V trimming: 0 bases; J trimming: 1 base; junction bases outside the gene matches: 3. The CDR3 is 16 residues long. Germline CDR1 reads LNHNV; CDR2 reads YYDKDF (reference sequence). The CDR3 spells CATSRDKTSGTDTQYF. The CDR3 DNA reads TGTGCCACCAGCAGAGATAAGACTAGCGGCACAGATACGCAGTATTTT.

In its sample, this clonotype was seen many times. The chain joins TRBV6-1 to TRBJ1-1; D perhaps matches TRBD1 (5 bases). V was trimmed by 1 base and J by 6 bases, leaving 9 bases between them. Germline lookup yields CDR1 MNHNS and CDR2 SASEGT. The CDR3 has 13 amino acids. CDR3 nucleotide sequence: TGTGCCAGCAGTGAAGTCAGGGCGGCTGAAGCTTTCTTT. Residues: CASSEVRAAEAFF.

This clonotype has at least ten counts. The chain uses TRBV11-2 and TRBJ1-6, with TRBD1 matching over 12 bases. Germline V gene sequence: CDR1 SGHAT, CDR2 FQNNGV. Trimming at V came to 5 bases and at J to 12 bases, leaving 11 bases not matched to a gene. This CDR3 contains 16 residues. CDR3 protein: CASSRRGQGAGVPLHF. The CDR3 DNA follows: TGTGCCAGCAGCAGGCGGGGACAGGGGGCTGGGGTACCCCTCCACTTT.